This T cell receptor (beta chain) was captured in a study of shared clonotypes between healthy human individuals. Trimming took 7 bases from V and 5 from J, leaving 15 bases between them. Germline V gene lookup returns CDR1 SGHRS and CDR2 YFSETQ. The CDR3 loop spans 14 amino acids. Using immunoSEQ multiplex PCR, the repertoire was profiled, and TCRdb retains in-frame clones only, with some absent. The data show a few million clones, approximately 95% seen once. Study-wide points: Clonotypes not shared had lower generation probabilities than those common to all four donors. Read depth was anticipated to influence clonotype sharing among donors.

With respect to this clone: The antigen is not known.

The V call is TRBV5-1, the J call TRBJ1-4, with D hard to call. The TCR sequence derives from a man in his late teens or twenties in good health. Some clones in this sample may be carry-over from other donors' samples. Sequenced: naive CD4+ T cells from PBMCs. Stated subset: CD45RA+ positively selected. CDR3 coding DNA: TGCGCCAGCTGCCTGGGTGGGTCCAATGAAAAACTGTTTTTT. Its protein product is CASCLGGSNEKLFF. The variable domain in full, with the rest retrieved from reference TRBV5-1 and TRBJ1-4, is KAGVTQTPRYLIKTRGQQVTLSCSPISGHRSVSWYQQTPGQGLQFLFEYFSETQRNKGNFPGRFSGRQFSNSRSEMNVSTLELGDSALYLCASCLGGSNEKLFFGSGTQLSVL.